This TCR beta chain stems from a study of cytomegalovirus exposure and HLA in healthy donors. Turning to the study itself: The Caucasian-associated ancestry cluster contained 81% of the roughly 370 genotyped donors.

Comments on this clone: Its specificity is not known.

With 0 bases clipped from V and 5 bases from J, the junction kept 7 bases outside the gene matches. Germline CDR1 SGHNT, CDR2 YYREEE (reference sequence). This CDR3 comprises 16 residues. The PCR used 60 Vbeta and 13 Jbeta primers. Some clones are missing from TCRdb's copy, which holds only in-frame ones; the method was immunoSEQ multiplex PCR. The profile shows around 180,000 clones, over 70% of them singletons. Study results and limitations: The authors reported that TCR beta sequences could predict HLA-A and HLA-B alleles. These predictions were accurate for most subjects in the first cohort. V- and J-gene trimming of TCR beta was linked (in a later analysis) to a missense DCLRE1C variant.

This TCR came from a woman aged 25 to 39 in good health and CMV-seropositive. The V and J genes are TRBV5-4 and TRBJ2-1, with 8 bases that match TRBD2. Specimen: PBMCs. This CDR3 is CASSLDAGRANNEQFF. CDR3 nucleotides: TGTGCCAGCAGCTTGGATGCCGGGAGGGCCAACAATGAGCAGTTCTTC.